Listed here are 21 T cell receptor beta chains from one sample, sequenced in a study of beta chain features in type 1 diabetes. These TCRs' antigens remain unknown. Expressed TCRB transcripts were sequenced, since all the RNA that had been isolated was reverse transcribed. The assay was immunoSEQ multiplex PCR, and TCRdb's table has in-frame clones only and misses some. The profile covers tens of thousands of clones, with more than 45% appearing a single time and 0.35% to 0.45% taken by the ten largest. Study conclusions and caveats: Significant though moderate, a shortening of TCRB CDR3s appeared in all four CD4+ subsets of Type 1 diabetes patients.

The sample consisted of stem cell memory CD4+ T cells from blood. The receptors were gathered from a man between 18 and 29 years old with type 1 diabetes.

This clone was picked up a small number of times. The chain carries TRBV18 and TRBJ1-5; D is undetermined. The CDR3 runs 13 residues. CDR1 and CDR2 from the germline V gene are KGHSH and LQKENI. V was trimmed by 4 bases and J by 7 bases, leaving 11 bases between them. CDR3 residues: CASSQGEEQPQHF. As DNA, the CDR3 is TGTGCCAGCTCACAGGGAGAAGAGCAGCCCCAGCATTTT.

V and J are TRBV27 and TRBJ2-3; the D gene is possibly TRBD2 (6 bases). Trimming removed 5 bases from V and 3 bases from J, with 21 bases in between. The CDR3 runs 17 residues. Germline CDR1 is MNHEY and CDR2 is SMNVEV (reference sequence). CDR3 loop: CASSPPGGWESTDTQYF. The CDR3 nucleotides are TGTGCCAGCAGTCCCCCTGGGGGGTGGGAGAGTACAGATACGCAGTATTTT.

The CDR3 sequence is CASSQDRGYQPQHF. CDR3 nucleotides: TGTGCCAGCAGCCAGGACAGGGGCTATCAGCCCCAGCATTTT. This chain uses TRBV7-2 with TRBJ1-5, with 9 bases identical to TRBD1. Trimming cost V 5 bases and J 5 bases; bases outside gene matches: 4. The germline gives CDR1 SGHTA, CDR2 FQGNSA. The CDR3 is 14 residues long.

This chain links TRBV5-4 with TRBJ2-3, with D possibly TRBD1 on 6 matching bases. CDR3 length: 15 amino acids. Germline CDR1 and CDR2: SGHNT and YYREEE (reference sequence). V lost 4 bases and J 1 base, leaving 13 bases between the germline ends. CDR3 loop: CASSRTGSGTDTQYF. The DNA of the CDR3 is TGTGCCAGCAGCCGTACAGGGAGTGGCACAGATACGCAGTATTTT.

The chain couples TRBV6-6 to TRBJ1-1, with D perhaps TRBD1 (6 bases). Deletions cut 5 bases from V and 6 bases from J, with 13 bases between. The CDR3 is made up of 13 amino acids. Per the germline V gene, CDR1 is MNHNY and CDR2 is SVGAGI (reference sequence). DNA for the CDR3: TGTGCCAGCAGTCAACAGGGAGACTCTGAAGCTTTCTTT. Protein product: CASSQQGDSEAFF.

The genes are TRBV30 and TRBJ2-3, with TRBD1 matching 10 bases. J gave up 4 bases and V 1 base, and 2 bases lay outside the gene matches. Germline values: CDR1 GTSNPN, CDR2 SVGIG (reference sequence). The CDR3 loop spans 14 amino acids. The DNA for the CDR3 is TGTGCCTGGAGTGCCGGGACAGGGGCAGATACGCAGTATTTT. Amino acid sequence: CAWSAGTGADTQYF.

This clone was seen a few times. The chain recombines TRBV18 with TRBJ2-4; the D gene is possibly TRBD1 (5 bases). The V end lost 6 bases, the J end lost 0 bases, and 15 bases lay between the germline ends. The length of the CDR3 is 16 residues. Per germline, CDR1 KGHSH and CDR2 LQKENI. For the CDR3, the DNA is TGTGCCAGCTCGCCCGACAGATTAGTAGCCAAAAACATTCAGTACTTC. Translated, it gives CASSPDRLVAKNIQYF.

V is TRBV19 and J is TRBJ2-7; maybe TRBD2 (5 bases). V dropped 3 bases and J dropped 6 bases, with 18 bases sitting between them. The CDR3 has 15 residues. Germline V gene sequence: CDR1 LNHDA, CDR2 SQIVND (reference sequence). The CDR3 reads CASSIQHGKGGEQYF. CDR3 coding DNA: TGTGCCAGTAGTATTCAGCACGGAAAAGGAGGCGAGCAGTACTTC.

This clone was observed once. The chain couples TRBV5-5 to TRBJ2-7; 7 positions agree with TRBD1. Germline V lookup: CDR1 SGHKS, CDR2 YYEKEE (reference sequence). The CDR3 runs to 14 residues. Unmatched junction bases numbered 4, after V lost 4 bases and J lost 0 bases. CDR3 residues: CASSRDSFSYEQYF. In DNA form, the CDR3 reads TGTGCCAGCAGCCGGGACAGTTTCTCCTACGAGCAGTACTTC.

The chain's CDR3 is CASSPRQGTPSYNEQFF. For the CDR3, the DNA is TGTGCCAGTAGTCCCAGACAGGGTACTCCCTCCTACAATGAGCAGTTCTTC. The gene calls are TRBV19 and TRBJ2-1; TRBD1 aligns across 7 bases. V lost 5 bases and J lost 0; bases outside the gene matches: 10. CDR1 is LNHDA and CDR2 is SQIVND in the germline V gene (reference sequence). This CDR3 spans 17 amino acids.

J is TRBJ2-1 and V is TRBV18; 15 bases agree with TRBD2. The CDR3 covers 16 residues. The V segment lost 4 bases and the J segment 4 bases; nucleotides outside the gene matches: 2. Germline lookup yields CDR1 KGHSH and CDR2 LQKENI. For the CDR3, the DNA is TGTGCCAGCTCACGGGGGACTAGCGGGAGGTACAATGAGCAGTTCTTC. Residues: CASSRGTSGRYNEQFF.

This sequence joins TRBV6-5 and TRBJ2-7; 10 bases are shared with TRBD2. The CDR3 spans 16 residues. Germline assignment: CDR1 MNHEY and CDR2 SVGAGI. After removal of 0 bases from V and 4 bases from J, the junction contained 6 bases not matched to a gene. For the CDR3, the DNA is TGTGCCAGCAGTTACTCGAAGGCTAGCGGGGGTTACGAGCAGTACTTC. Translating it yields CASSYSKASGGYEQYF.

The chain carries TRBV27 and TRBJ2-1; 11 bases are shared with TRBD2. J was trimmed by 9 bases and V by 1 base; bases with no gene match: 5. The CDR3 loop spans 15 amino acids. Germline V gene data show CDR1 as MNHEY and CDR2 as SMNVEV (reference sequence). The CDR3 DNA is TGTGCCAGCAGTTTATATACTAGCGGGAGTAGTGAGCAGTTCTTC. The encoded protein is CASSLYTSGSSEQFF.

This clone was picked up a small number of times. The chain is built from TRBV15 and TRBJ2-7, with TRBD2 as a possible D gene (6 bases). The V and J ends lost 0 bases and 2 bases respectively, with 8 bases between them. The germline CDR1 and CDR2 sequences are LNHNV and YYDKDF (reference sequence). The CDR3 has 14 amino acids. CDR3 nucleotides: TGTGCCACCAGCAGAGATCCGGGGGCCTACGAGCAGTACTTC. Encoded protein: CATSRDPGAYEQYF.

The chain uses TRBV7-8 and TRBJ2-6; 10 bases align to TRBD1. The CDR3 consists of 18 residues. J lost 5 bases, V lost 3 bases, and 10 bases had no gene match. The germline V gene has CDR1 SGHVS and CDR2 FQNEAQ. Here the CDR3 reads CASSFPSGQGLRANVLTF. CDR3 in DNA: TGTGCCAGCAGCTTTCCTTCGGGACAGGGGTTAAGGGCCAACGTCCTGACTTTC.

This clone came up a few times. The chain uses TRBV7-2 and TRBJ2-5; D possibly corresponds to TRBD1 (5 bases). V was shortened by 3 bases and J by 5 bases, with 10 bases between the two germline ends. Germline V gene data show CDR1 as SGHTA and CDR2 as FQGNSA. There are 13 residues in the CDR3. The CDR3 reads CASSFGGAETQYF. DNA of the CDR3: TGTGCCAGCAGCTTCGGTGGGGCGGAGACCCAGTACTTC.

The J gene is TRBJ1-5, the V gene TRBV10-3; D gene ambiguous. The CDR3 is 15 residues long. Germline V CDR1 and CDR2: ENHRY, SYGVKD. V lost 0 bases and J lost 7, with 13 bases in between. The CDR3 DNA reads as TGTGCCATCAGTGAGTCAGACCCCCGGAGACAGCCCCAGCATTTT. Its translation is CAISESDPRRQPQHF.

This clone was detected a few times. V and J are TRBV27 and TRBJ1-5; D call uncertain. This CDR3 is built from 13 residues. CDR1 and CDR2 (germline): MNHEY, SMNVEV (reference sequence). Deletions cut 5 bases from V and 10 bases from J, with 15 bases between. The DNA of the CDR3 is TGTGCCAGCAGTCTAAAACGAGGGAGACCCCAGCATTTT. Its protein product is CASSLKRGRPQHF.

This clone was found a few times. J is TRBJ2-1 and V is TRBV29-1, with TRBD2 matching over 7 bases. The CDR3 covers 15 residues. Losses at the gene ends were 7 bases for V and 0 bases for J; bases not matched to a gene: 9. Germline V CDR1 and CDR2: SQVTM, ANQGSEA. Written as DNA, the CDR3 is TGCAGCGCAGATAGAGCGGGAAGCTCCTACAATGAGCAGTTCTTC. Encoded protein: CSADRAGSSYNEQFF.

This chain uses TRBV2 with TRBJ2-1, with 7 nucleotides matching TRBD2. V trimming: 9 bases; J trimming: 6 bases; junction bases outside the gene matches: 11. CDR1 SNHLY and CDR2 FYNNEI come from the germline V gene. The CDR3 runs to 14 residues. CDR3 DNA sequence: TGTGCCAGTGCCCGCCTGGGGGGGGGCAATGAGCAGTTCTTC. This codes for CASARLGGGNEQFF.

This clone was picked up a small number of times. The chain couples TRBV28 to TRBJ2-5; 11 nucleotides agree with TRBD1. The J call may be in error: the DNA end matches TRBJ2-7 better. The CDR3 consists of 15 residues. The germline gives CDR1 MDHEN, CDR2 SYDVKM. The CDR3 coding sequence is TGTGCCAGCAGGACCGGGACAGGGGGAATTTACGAGCAGTACTTC. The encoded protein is CASRTGTGGIYEQYF.